These 29 T cell receptor beta chains were sequenced from one sample in a study of Graves' ophthalmopathy and Graves' hyperthyroidism. From RNA, the CDR3 regions of TCR beta chains were amplified and sequenced. The authors performed first-round RT-PCR with HTBI primers and then a second-round multiplex PCR. TCRdb redid the calling of the multiplex PCR reads with MiXCR, one entry per CDR3 protein. The sample lists about 620,000 distinct CDR3 sequences, 22% occurring once. Specimen: peripheral blood. The receptors here all came from a young woman with stable Graves' hyperthyroidism. Some clones in this sample may be carry-over from other donors' samples.

This clonotype was seen repeatedly, ten times or more. The J gene is TRBJ1-5, the V gene TRBV3-1; TRBD1 might be the D (6 bases). The V end lost 1 base, the J end lost 6 bases, and 10 bases lay between the germline ends. CDR1 and CDR2 from the germline V gene are LGHDT and YNNKEL (reference sequence). The CDR3 is 14 amino acids. CDR3 DNA sequence: TGTGCCAGCAGCCAAGTTCAGGGGAGTCAGCCCCAGCATTTT. It yields the protein CASSQVQGSQPQHF.

The count of this clonotype is one. The chain recombines TRBV27 with TRBJ2-5; TRBD2 agrees at 10 bases. Germline trimming cut 5 bases from V and 5 bases from J; bases unmatched to any gene: 5. CDR3 length equals 14 residues. Germline V gene sequence: CDR1 MNHEY, CDR2 SMNVEV (reference sequence). The chain's CDR3 is CASSSGRVEETQYF. The CDR3, as DNA: TGTGCCAGCAGTAGCGGGAGGGTTGAGGAGACCCAGTACTTC.

This chain uses TRBV11-2 with TRBJ2-3; D possibly corresponds to TRBD2 (6 bases). V lost 3 bases, J lost 1 base, and 11 bases lay in between. Germline loops: CDR1 SGHAT, CDR2 FQNNGV. The CDR3 runs 15 residues. Written as DNA, the CDR3 is TGTGCCAGCAGCTTCGACTCGGGGGGCACAGATACGCAGTATTTT. It translates to CASSFDSGGTDTQYF.

This clonotype was picked up many times. This chain joins TRBV2 and TRBJ2-7; no firm D call. Germline V gene data show CDR1 as SNHLY and CDR2 as FYNNEI. This CDR3 has 15 amino acids. Deletions cut 0 bases from V and 3 bases from J, with 12 bases between. The CDR3 spells CASSEAYLGNYEQYF. CDR3 in DNA: TGTGCCAGCAGTGAAGCGTATTTAGGGAACTACGAGCAGTACTTC.

J is TRBJ1-2 and V is TRBV24-1; D not resolved. V was shortened by 4 bases and J by 1 base, with 6 bases between the two germline ends. This CDR3 region has 13 residues. The V gene's germline CDR1 is KGHDR and CDR2 SFDVKD. CDR3 coding DNA: TGTGCCACCAGTGACAACGGTAACTATGGCTACACCTTC. Translation gives CATSDNGNYGYTF.

This clonotype has at least ten counts. V gene TRBV5-1 combines with J gene TRBJ2-2; a possible D gene is TRBD1 (6 bases). V lost 0 bases to trimming and J lost 2 bases, with 8 bases between them. The V gene's germline CDR1 is SGHRS and CDR2 YFSETQ. This CDR3 comprises 15 residues. CDR3 DNA sequence: TGCGCCAGCAGCTTGGGGACAGATAACACCGGGGAGCTGTTTTTT. It translates to CASSLGTDNTGELFF.

For this clonotype: At one boundary the junction diverges from the germline segment, which might be a read error. The chain has TRBV11-2 and TRBJ2-2, with 7 bases that match TRBD2. Germline CDR1 SGHAT, CDR2 FQNNGV. The CDR3 contains 18 residues. CDR3 in DNA: TGTGCCAGCAGCTTAGGATGGCGGGGGAACACGAACACCGGGGAGCTGTGTTTT. It translates to CASSLGWRGNTNTGELCF.

This clonotype was seen at least ten times. V gene TRBV9 combines with J gene TRBJ1-1; TRBD1 agrees at 9 bases. This CDR3 spans 13 amino acids. The V and J ends lost 4 bases and 8 bases, in that order; junction bases with no gene match: 6. Germline CDR1 reads SGDLS; CDR2 reads YYNGEE. The CDR3 reads CASSSPQGAEAFF. The CDR3 DNA sequence: TGTGCCAGCAGCTCTCCACAGGGGGCCGAAGCTTTCTTT.

This clonotype was recorded at least ten times. This chain connects TRBV6-1 to TRBJ2-7, with 8 bases that match TRBD1. The CDR3 spans 15 residues. From germline, CDR1 is MNHNS and CDR2 SASEGT. Trimming took 7 bases from V and 3 from J; bases not matched to a gene: 11. CDR3 nucleotides: TGTGCCAGCACTACGGGACAGGACAAACGCTACGAGCAGTACTTC. This sequence encodes CASTTGQDKRYEQYF.

This clonotype came up a few times. The rearrangement uses TRBV19 and TRBJ2-2; no clear D. Trimming stripped 6 bases from V and 5 bases from J, with 19 bases between. Germline lookup yields CDR1 LNHDA and CDR2 SQIVND (reference sequence). CDR3 length equals 16 residues. The CDR3 loop is CASRPPGLGRTGELFF. For the CDR3, the DNA is TGTGCCAGTAGACCCCCCGGATTGGGTCGGACCGGGGAGCTGTTTTTT.

J is TRBJ1-1 and V is TRBV9; D gene unclear. The V gene's germline CDR1 is SGDLS and CDR2 YYNGEE. The CDR3 contains 15 residues. Trimming shortened V by 2 bases and J by 0 bases, and 11 bases separated the two germline ends. The CDR3 bases are TGTGCCAGCAGCGTTAGCCCCGGCTTGAACACTGAAGCTTTCTTT. It is translated as CASSVSPGLNTEAFF.

In the case of this clonotype: A single base separates this from a much larger clone, so it may be a read error. The chain employs TRBV3-1 and TRBJ2-5; D is ambiguous. The CDR3 contains 12 residues. The germline V and J ends were trimmed by 4 bases and 7 bases, with 10 bases remaining between them. Germline-derived CDR1 and CDR2 are LGHDT and YNNKEL (reference sequence). The chain's CDR3 is CASSRLMVTQYF. The CDR3 bases are TGTGCCAGCAGCCGTTTAATGGTGACCCAGTACTTC.

Only a few counts were recorded for this clonotype. The chain uses TRBV19 and TRBJ2-4; 11 bases match TRBD2. In germline, CDR1 is LNHDA, CDR2 SQIVND (reference sequence). V lost 6 bases and J lost 0; bases outside the gene matches: 4. CDR3 length: 16 residues. CDR3 nucleotides: TGTGCCAGTAGCCTACTAGCGGGGGTAGCCAAAAACATTCAGTACTTC. It codes for CASSLLAGVAKNIQYF.

This clonotype occurred many times. V and J are TRBV14 and TRBJ1-6; 10 nucleotides match TRBD1. J gave up 10 bases and V 4 bases, and 16 bases lay outside the gene matches. Germline V gene data show CDR1 as SGHDN and CDR2 as FVKESK. CDR3 length: 18 amino acids. Here the CDR3 DNA reads TGTGCCAGCAGCCGATCCCTGGACAGGGGGGGGTCAGAATCACCCCTCCACTTT. It specifies CASSRSLDRGGSESPLHF.

This rearrangement joins TRBV12-3 or TRBV12-4 to TRBJ1-2, with no clear D. Between the trimmed V and J ends, which lost 3 bases and 4 bases, there was a span of 9 bases. The CDR3 contains 13 residues. CDR3 in DNA: TGTGCCAGCAGTTTCCAGGCCGGCTATGGCTACACCTTC. Translation gives CASSFQAGYGYTF.

The V call is TRBV27, the J call TRBJ2-2; D not resolved. The germline V gene has CDR1 MNHEY and CDR2 SMNVEV (reference sequence). CDR3 length: 17 amino acids. Trimming shortened V by 2 bases and J by 2 bases, and 15 bases separated the two germline ends. The CDR3 region has the DNA TGTGCCAGCAGTTTAGGTCCGGGTACGAGAAACACCGGGGAGCTGTTTTTT. Its translation: CASSLGPGTRNTGELFF.

This clonotype was found many times. The gene calls are TRBV30 and TRBJ1-2; 10 nucleotides agree with TRBD1. This CDR3 region has 14 residues. V gave up 3 bases and J gave up 8 bases; unmatched junction bases: 9. In germline, CDR1 is GTSNPN, CDR2 SVGIG (reference sequence). Here the CDR3 DNA reads TGTGCCTGGAGAGAAGACAGGGGGCTTGGCGGCTACACCTTC. Protein product: CAWREDRGLGGYTF.

This clonotype was seen many times. This chain connects TRBV5-1 to TRBJ2-7, with 10 bases lining up with TRBD1. CDR3 length equals 15 residues. Germline V gene lookup returns CDR1 SGHRS and CDR2 YFSETQ. Unmatched junction bases numbered 8, after V lost 4 bases and J lost 4 bases. CDR3 sequence: CASSTPGTGVYEQYF. CDR3 sequence (DNA): TGCGCCAGCAGCACACCCGGGACAGGGGTTTACGAGCAGTACTTC.

This clonotype occurred many times. This chain uses TRBV2 with TRBJ2-2; unclear D gene. The V end was cut by 3 bases, the J end by 6 bases, with 8 bases between. The length of the CDR3 is 13 residues. The germline gives CDR1 SNHLY, CDR2 FYNNEI. The CDR3 reads CASSDQIAGELFF. The CDR3, as DNA: TGTGCCAGCAGTGATCAAATTGCCGGGGAGCTGTTTTTT.

The J gene is TRBJ2-5, the V gene TRBV5-1; 9 positions match TRBD2. V lost 0 bases, J lost 0 bases, and 9 bases stayed unmatched. Germline V CDR1 and CDR2: SGHRS, YFSETQ. The CDR3 spans 18 residues. In DNA form, the CDR3 reads TGCGCCAGCAGCTTGGTTGGTACGGGACTAGCCCACCAAGAGACCCAGTACTTC. Its translation: CASSLVGTGLAHQETQYF.

This clonotype was picked up many times. The J gene is TRBJ1-2, the V gene TRBV12-3 or TRBV12-4; unclear D gene. V was cut by 2 bases and J by 7 bases, with 14 bases left in between. The CDR3 extends over 14 amino acids. This CDR3 reads CASSLKGLGSGYTF. CDR3 coding DNA: TGTGCCAGCAGTTTAAAGGGCCTCGGATCTGGCTACACCTTC.

This clonotype was picked up many times. The V and J genes are TRBV25-1 and TRBJ1-1, with TRBD1 identical over 7 bases. The J segment lost 5 bases and the V segment lost 2 bases, leaving 5 bases of the junction unmatched. CDR1 and CDR2 (germline): MGHDK, SYGVNS. CDR3 size: 14 residues. In nucleotides, the CDR3 is TGTGCCAGCAGTGAACGACAGGGCCGGACTGAAGCTTTCTTT. It is translated as CASSERQGRTEAFF.

This clonotype was counted at least ten times. This sequence joins TRBV11-1 and TRBJ2-2; D might be TRBD2 (5 bases). Trimming cost V 6 bases and J 6 bases, with 20 bases left between them. The CDR3 runs to 16 residues. The germline V gene encodes CDR1 SGHAT and CDR2 FQDESV (reference sequence). The CDR3 protein is CASRKHIAPKAGELFF. CDR3 DNA: TGTGCCAGCAGAAAACATATAGCGCCAAAGGCCGGGGAGCTGTTTTTT.

At least ten counts were recorded for this clonotype. This sequence joins TRBV19 and TRBJ2-7; maybe TRBD1 (5 bases). The germline V and J ends were trimmed by 2 bases and 0 bases, with 14 bases remaining between them. This CDR3 comprises 16 residues. Per the germline V gene, CDR1 is LNHDA and CDR2 is SQIVND (reference sequence). The CDR3 sequence is CASSIFYGRDSYEQYF. CDR3 nucleotides: TGTGCCAGTAGTATATTTTACGGCAGGGACTCCTACGAGCAGTACTTC.

This clonotype occurred many times. This rearrangement joins TRBV28 to TRBJ1-1, with 10 bases identical to TRBD1. V lost 5 bases, J lost 4 bases, and 7 bases stayed unmatched. Germline CDR1 reads MDHEN; CDR2 reads SYDVKM. This CDR3 comprises 15 residues. The CDR3 reads CASSTGQGVSTEAFF. DNA of the CDR3: TGTGCCAGCAGTACCGGACAGGGGGTCAGCACTGAAGCTTTCTTT.

The chain uses TRBV6-1 and TRBJ1-6; no clear D gene. The length of the CDR3 is 14 residues. Germline V gene lookup returns CDR1 MNHNS and CDR2 SASEGT. Trimming cost V 5 bases and J 7 bases, with 12 bases left between them. CDR3 sequence reads: CASSTPGLNSPLHF. The DNA for the CDR3 is TGTGCCAGCAGTACCCCGGGTCTCAATTCACCCCTCCACTTT.

This clonotype was seen a handful of times. The chain combines TRBV28 with TRBJ2-3, with TRBD2 matching over 9 bases. This CDR3 has 18 residues. Germline V gives CDR1 MDHEN, CDR2 SYDVKM. J was trimmed by 0 bases and V by 4 bases; bases with no gene match: 11. The CDR3 DNA is TGTGCCAGCAGTTCCCGGGGCGGGAGGGCTGCTAGCACAGATACGCAGTATTTT. Its protein product is CASSSRGGRAASTDTQYF.

There are many counts of this clonotype. V and J are TRBV12-3 or TRBV12-4 and TRBJ1-1, with 7 bases identical to TRBD1. This CDR3 region has 16 residues. V gave up 6 bases and J gave up 2 bases; unmatched junction bases: 12. The CDR3 region has the DNA TGTGCCAGCAGCCTACCAACCGGGACAGCCAACACTGAAGCTTTCTTT. It specifies CASSLPTGTANTEAFF.

V is TRBV7-3 and J is TRBJ2-7, with TRBD2 as a possible D gene (5 bases). V lost 5 bases to trimming and J lost 0 bases, with 14 bases between them. CDR1 is SGHTA and CDR2 is FQGTGA in the germline V gene. This CDR3 contains 15 residues. In DNA form, the CDR3 reads TGTGCCAGCAGCCCGGGTGGGAGTTCCTCCTACGAGCAGTACGTC. Translation gives CASSPGGSSSYEQYV.